This TCR beta chain is from a study of neurological immune-mediated disorders. The time point is: longitudinal time-point 2. It was from 2 million PBMCs stored at -80 C that the unsorted libraries were obtained. MiXCR, applied by TCRdb to the 5' RACE reads, yields one record per CDR3 protein. Of tens of thousands of distinct CDR3 sequences in the sample, roughly 10% were seen once. The V end lost 4 bases, the J end lost 4 bases, and 14 bases lay between the germline ends. Germline CDR1 LGHDT, CDR2 YNNKEL (reference sequence). The CDR3 consists of 14 residues. This receptor was taken from a man aged 30-40 years in good health. Sequenced sample: PBMCs. This chain connects TRBV3-1 to TRBJ2-7; D assignment may be TRBD1 or TRBD2 (5 bases each). DNA for the CDR3: TGTGCCAGCAGCCCGTCCCGGGACGGGTACGAGCAGTACTTC. Translated: CASSPSRDGYEQYF.